This T cell receptor beta chain was documented in a study of T cell repertoires in cytomegalovirus infection. The overall study: Recently identified HLA-C-restricted and well-studied HLA-B-restricted CMV epitopes were used. Evidence of both CMV infection and a matching HLA type came from public TCR beta signatures. Findings and limits, study-wide: The cumulative frequency of public TCR beta families distinguished individuals who carried CMV together with the relevant HLA. The response measured ex vivo was dominated by TCR beta clonotypes (HLA-C-restricted and CMV-specific).

TCRdb re-called the reads with MiXCR, one entry per CDR3 protein. The sample holds roughly 280,000 distinct CDR3 sequences, about 20% seen once. Concerning this clonotype itself: What it recognizes is unknown.

Sequencing was performed on cultured PBMCs, taken from culture after CMV antigen stimulation. This TCR was recovered from a human donor in good health (CMV status not recorded). Some clones in this sample may be carry-over from other donors' samples.

The CDR3 bases are TGTGCCAGCAGCTTAGTCCCTACAGGGGCCTACGAGCAGTACTTC. Translation gives CASSLVPTGAYEQYF. The chain recombines TRBV11-2 with TRBJ2-7; 7 bases match TRBD1. V shed 1 base and J 2 bases; nucleotides not matched to a gene: 5. CDR3 length: 15 residues. The germline V gene encodes CDR1 SGHAT and CDR2 FQNNGV.